A selection of T cell receptor beta chains follows, all from one sample in a study of CD39 and CD103 CD8 tumor-infiltrating T cells. Profiling relied on immunoSEQ multiplex PCR, and the TCRdb table lists in-frame clones only, not all of them. The top ten hold under 60% of the sample, which has about 1,300 clones, 60% to 85% seen once. Sequenced: CD8+ T cells sorted from blood. The receptors stem from a human donor with head and neck squamous cell carcinoma. CDR3s include the opening cysteine and the closing phenylalanine or tryptophan. A D gene is named only where the DNA matches it firmly. Size is omitted from some rows. Given values are once, few, many or a class for expanded clones.

cdr3_aa cdr3_nt j_call clone_size cdr3_length v_call d_call
CASSLPQGSYGYTF TGTGCCAGCAGTTTACCGCAGGGGAGCTATGGCTACACCTTC TRBJ1-2 - 14 TRBV28 -
CAWSVRGMNTEAFF TGTGCCTGGAGTGTACGGGGGATGAACACTGAAGCTTTCTTT TRBJ1-1 large 14 TRBV30 -
CASSPEYTGELFF TGTGCCAGCAGCCCCGAGTACACCGGGGAGCTGTTTTTT TRBJ2-2 - 13 TRBV5-4 -
CASSQDLAGGLLTDTQYF TGCGCCAGCAGCCAAGATCTAGCGGGGGGGCTCCTAACAGATACGCAGTATTTT TRBJ2-3 hyperexpanded 18 TRBV4-3 TRBD2
CAWSVAAQTSNQPQHF TGTGCCTGGAGTGTAGCGGCCCAAACATCCAATCAGCCCCAGCATTTT TRBJ1-5 - 16 TRBV30 -
CASSPEAVSYNEQFF TGTGCCAGCAGCCCGGAGGCGGTCTCCTACAATGAGCAGTTCTTC TRBJ2-1 few 15 TRBV7-6 -
CAWSVGGSGYEQYF TGTGCCTGGAGTGTAGGGGGGAGCGGATACGAGCAGTACTTC TRBJ2-7 - 14 TRBV30 -
CASSTSGRTYEQYF TGTGCCAGCAGCACTAGCGGACGCACCTACGAGCAGTACTTC TRBJ2-7 - 14 TRBV7-8 TRBD2
CAWSVQVGFSYNEQFF TGTGCCTGGAGTGTACAGGTGGGGTTCTCCTACAATGAGCAGTTCTTC TRBJ2-1 - 16 TRBV30 -
CASSPLEGFPGEQFF TGTGCCAGCAGCCCCCTTGAGGGATTTCCCGGGGAGCAGTTCTTC TRBJ2-1 medium-sized 15 TRBV11-2 -
CASSQDRQGKRFRIEAFF TGCGCCAGCAGCCAAGATCGCCAGGGGAAGCGGTTTAGGATTGAAGCTTTCTTT TRBJ1-1 once 18 TRBV4-3 -
CASSDSSQGSTGELFF TGTGCCAGCAGTGACTCGTCGCAGGGGAGCACCGGGGAGCTGTTTTTT TRBJ2-2 once 16 TRBV6-4 -
CASSVVPDPYEQYF TGTGCCAGCAGCGTAGTTCCGGATCCCTACGAGCAGTACTTC TRBJ2-7 - 14 TRBV9 -
CASSQLGTVYGYTF TGCGCCAGCAGCCAACTCGGGACAGTTTATGGCTACACCTTC TRBJ1-2 - 14 TRBV4-3 TRBD1
CSVLTPQTVYNEQFF TGCAGCGTCCTAACCCCCCAGACAGTATACAATGAGCAGTTCTTC TRBJ2-1 - 15 TRBV29-1 -